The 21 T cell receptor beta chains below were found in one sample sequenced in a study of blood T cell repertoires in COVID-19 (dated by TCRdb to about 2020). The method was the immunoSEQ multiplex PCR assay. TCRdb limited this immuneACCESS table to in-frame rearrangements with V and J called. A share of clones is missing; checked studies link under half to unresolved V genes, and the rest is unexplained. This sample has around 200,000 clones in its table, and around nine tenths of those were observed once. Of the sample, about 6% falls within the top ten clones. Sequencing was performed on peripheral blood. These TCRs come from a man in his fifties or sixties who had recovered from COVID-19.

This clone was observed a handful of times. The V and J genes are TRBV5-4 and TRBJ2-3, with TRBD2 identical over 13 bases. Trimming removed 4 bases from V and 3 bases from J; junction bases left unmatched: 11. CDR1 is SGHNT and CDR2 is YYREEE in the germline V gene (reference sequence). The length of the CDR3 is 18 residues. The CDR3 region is CASSLLAGGPFGTDTQYF. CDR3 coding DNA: TGTGCCAGCAGCCTACTAGCGGGGGGGCCTTTCGGTACAGATACGCAGTATTTT.

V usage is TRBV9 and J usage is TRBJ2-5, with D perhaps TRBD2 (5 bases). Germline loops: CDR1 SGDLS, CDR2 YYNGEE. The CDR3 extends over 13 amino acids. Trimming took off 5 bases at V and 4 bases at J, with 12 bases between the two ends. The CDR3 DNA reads TGTGCCAGCAGTGCGGGTGCCGCAGAGACCCAGTACTTC. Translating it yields CASSAGAAETQYF. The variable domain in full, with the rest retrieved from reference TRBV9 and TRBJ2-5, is DSGVTQTPKHLITATGQRVTLRCSPRSGDLSVYWYQQSLDQGLQFLIQYYNGEERAKGNILERFSAQQFPDLHSELNLSSLELGDSALYFCASSAGAAETQYFGPGTRLLVL.

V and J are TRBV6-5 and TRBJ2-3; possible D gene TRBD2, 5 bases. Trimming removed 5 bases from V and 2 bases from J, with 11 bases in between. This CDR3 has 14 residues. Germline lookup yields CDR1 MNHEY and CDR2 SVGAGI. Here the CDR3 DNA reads TGTGCCAGCAGTCCACAGACTATCACAGATACGCAGTATTTT. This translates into CASSPQTITDTQYF.

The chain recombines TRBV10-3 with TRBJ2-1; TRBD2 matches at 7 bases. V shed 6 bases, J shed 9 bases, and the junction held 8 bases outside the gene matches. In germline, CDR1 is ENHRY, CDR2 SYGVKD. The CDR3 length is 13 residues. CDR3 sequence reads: CAIRGTRGFEQFF. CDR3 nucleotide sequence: TGTGCCATCAGGGGGACGCGGGGGTTTGAGCAGTTCTTC.

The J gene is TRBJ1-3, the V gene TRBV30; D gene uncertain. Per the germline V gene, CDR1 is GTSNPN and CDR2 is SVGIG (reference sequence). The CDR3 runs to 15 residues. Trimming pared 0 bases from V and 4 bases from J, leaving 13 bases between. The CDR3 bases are TGTGCCTGGAGTGTATTAGCAGTCCCGGGAAACACCATATATTTT. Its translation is CAWSVLAVPGNTIYF.

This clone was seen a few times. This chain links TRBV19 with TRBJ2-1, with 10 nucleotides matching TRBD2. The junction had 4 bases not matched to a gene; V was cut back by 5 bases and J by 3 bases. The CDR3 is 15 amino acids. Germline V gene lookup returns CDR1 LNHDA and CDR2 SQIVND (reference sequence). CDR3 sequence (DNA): TGTGCCAGTAGTTTCGGACTAGCGGACTACAATGAGCAGTTCTTC. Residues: CASSFGLADYNEQFF.

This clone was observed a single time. In nucleotides, the CDR3 is TGTGCCAGCAGCTTGTTTCACAGGGAAAACACCATATATTTT. Protein sequence: CASSLFHRENTIYF. The chain uses TRBV5-5 and TRBJ1-3, with D maybe TRBD1 (6 bases). Germline loops: CDR1 SGHKS, CDR2 YYEKEE (reference sequence). The CDR3 loop spans 14 amino acids. V lost 1 base, J lost 6 bases, and 11 bases lay in between.

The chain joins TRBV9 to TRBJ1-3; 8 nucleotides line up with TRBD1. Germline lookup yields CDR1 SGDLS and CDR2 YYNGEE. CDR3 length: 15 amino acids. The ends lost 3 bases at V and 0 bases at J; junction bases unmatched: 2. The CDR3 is CASSADRDSGNTIYF. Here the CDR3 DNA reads TGTGCCAGCAGCGCGGACAGGGACTCTGGAAACACCATATATTTT.

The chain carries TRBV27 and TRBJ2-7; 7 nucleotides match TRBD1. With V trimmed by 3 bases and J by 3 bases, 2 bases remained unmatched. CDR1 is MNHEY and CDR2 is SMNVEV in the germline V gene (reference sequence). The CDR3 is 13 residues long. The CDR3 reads CASSFDRDYEQYF. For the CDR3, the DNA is TGTGCCAGCAGTTTCGACAGGGACTACGAGCAGTACTTC.

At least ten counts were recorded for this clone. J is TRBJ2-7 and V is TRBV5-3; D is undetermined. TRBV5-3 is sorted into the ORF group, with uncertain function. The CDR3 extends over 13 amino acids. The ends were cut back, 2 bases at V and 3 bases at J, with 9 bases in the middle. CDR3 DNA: TGTGCCAGAAGCTTAAGAGGCGTCTACGAGCAGTACTTC. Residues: CARSLRGVYEQYF.

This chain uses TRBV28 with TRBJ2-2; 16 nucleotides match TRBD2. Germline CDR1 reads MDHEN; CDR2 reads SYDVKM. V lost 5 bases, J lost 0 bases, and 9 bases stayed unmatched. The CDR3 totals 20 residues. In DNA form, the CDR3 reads TGTGCCAGCAGTCCGGGACTAGCGGGAGGGCCAACTCCGAACACCGGGGAGCTGTTTTTT. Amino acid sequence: CASSPGLAGGPTPNTGELFF.

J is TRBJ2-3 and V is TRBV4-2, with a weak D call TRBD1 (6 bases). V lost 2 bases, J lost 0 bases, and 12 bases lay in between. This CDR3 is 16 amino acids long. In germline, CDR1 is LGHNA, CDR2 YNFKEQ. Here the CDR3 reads CASSQIDRISTDTQYF. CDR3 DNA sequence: TGTGCCAGCAGCCAAATCGACAGGATTAGCACAGATACGCAGTATTTT.

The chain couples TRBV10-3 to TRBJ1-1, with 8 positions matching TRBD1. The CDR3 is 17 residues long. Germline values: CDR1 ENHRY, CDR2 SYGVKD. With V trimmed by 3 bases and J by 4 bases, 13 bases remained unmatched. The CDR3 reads CAISDGPQGVGATEAFF. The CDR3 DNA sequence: TGTGCCATCAGTGATGGCCCACAGGGGGTTGGAGCCACTGAAGCTTTCTTT.

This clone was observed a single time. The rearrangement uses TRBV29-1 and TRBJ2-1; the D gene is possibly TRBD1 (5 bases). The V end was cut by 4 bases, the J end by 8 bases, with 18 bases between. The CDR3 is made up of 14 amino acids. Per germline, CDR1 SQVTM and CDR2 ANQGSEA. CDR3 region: CSVVDIKIEDEQFF. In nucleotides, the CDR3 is TGCAGCGTTGTGGACATTAAAATTGAGGATGAGCAGTTCTTC.

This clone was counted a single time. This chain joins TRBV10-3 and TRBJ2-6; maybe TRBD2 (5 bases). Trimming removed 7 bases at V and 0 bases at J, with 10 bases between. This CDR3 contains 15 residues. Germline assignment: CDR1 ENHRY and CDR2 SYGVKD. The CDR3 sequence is CAINGDNSGANVLTF. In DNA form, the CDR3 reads TGTGCCATCAACGGGGATAACTCTGGGGCCAACGTCCTGACTTTC.

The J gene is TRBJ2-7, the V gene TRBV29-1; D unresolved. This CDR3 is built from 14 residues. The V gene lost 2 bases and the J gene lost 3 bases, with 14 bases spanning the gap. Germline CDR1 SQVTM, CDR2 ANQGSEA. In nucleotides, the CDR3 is TGCAGCGTTGAATGGAGTCTTACGAGCTACGAGCAGTACTTC. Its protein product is CSVEWSLTSYEQYF.

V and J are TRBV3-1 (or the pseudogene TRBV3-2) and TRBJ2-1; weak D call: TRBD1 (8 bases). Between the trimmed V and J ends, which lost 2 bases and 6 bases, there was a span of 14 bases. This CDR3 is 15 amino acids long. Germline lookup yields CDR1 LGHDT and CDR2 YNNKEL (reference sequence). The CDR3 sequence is CASSQKQGGLNEQFF. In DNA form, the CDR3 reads TGTGCCAGCAGCCAAAAACAGGGGGGGCTCAATGAGCAGTTCTTC.

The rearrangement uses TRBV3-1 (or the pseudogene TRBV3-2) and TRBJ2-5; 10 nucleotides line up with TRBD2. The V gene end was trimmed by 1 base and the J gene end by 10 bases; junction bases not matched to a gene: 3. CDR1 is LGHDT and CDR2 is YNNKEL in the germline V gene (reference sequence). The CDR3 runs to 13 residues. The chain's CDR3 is CASSQGEREGQYF. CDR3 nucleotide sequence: TGTGCCAGCAGCCAAGGGGAGCGGGAGGGCCAGTACTTC.

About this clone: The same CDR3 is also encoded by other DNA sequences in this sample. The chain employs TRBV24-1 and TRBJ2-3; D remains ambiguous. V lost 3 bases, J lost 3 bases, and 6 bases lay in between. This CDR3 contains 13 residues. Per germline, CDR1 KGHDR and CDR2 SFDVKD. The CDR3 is CATSDPVTDTQYF. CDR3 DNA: TGTGCCACCAGTGATCCCGTGACAGATACGCAGTATTTT.

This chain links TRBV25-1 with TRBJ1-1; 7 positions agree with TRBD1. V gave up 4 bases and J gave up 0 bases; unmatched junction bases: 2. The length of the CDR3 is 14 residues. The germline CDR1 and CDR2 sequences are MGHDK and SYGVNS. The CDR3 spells CASSVQGLNTEAFF. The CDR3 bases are TGTGCCAGCAGTGTACAGGGGCTGAACACTGAAGCTTTCTTT.

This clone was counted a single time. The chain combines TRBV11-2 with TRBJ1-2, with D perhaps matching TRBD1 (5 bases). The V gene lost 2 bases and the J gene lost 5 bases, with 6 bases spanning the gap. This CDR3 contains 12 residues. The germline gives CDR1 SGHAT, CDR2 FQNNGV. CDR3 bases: TGTGCCAGCAGCTTACAGGGTTATGGCTACACCTTC. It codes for CASSLQGYGYTF.